These T cell receptor beta chains were read from a single sample in a study of blood T cell repertoires in COVID-19. TCRdb keeps only in-frame clones here, not all; method: immunoSEQ multiplex PCR. The sample holds around 140,000 clones, roughly 90% seen once. Sequencing input: peripheral blood. The source is a man in his fifties or sixties with active or convalescent COVID-19. CDR3s include the opening cysteine and the closing phenylalanine or tryptophan. A D gene is named only where the DNA matches it firmly. Not every row has a clone size; where given, it reads once, few, many or a size class.

>TRBV30|few|TRBJ1-3|-
TGTGCCTCTGACAGGAGCTCTGGAAACACCATATATTTT
CASDRSSGNTIYF
>TRBV19|many|TRBJ2-2|TRBD1
TGTGCCAGTAGTCCCCAGGGACAGGGTTTCAAGGAGCTGTTTTTT
CASSPQGQGFKELFF
>TRBV6-2/TRBV6-3|-|TRBJ2-5|TRBD1
TGTGCCAGCAGTTACGGACAGGTCTTGTGGGAGACCCAGTACTTC
CASSYGQVLWETQYF
>TRBV19|-|TRBJ2-1|-
TGTGCCAGTAGTATAGACCCTCGGAATGAGCAGTTCTTC
CASSIDPRNEQFF
>TRBV6-5|-|TRBJ1-1|TRBD1
TGTGCCAGCAGCAACCGGGACAGGGTACCTATATCAGCTTTCTTT
CASSNRDRVPISAFF
>TRBV7-6|-|TRBJ1-1|-
TGTGCCAGCAGCCTACAGGGAGGGGACACTGAAGCTTTCTTT
CASSLQGGDTEAFF
>TRBV24-1|few|TRBJ1-2|-
TGTGCCACCAGTGATCCAACAGGGCTCGATGGCTACACCTTC
CATSDPTGLDGYTF
>TRBV24-1|-|TRBJ2-6|-
TGTGCCACCAGTGATAAAGGGGCTGGGGCCAACGTCCTGACTTTC
CATSDKGAGANVLTF
>TRBV18|-|TRBJ1-1|-
TGTGCCAGCTTCCGGGACATTGCGTCCACTGAAGCTTTCTTT
CASFRDIASTEAFF
>TRBV10-3|-|TRBJ1-1|-
TGTGCCATCAGTCCGAGTGTTAGTCGGGGGGGGAAGAACACTGAAGCTTTCTTT
CAISPSVSRGGKNTEAFF
>TRBV3-1/TRBV3-2|few|TRBJ2-5|-
TGTGCCAGCAGTCCGAGGCGTCGAGAGACCCAGTACTTC
CASSPRRRETQYF
>TRBV11-2|-|TRBJ2-7|-
TGTGCCAGCAGCTTAGCGCTGCAGGGGACTATGTCACCCTACGAGCAGTACTTC
CASSLALQGTMSPYEQYF
>TRBV24-1|few|TRBJ2-1|TRBD2
TGTGCCACCAGTGATTTGGTCCTAGCGGGACCCCCGTGGAATGAGCAGTTCTTC
CATSDLVLAGPPWNEQFF
>TRBV28|-|TRBJ1-2|-
TGTGCCATTGGGGCGAGGAAGAGTGGCTACACCTTC
CAIGARKSGYTF
>TRBV19|-|TRBJ2-3|-
TGTGCCAGTAGTATGGGAGCAACGGCGCAGTATTTT
CASSMGATAQYF
>TRBV7-9|-|TRBJ2-3|-
TGTGCCAGCAGCGTAAAGGTCGGACACACAGATACGCAGTATTTT
CASSVKVGHTDTQYF
>TRBV14|-|TRBJ2-7|TRBD2
TGTGCCAGCAGTAGGGGACTAGCGGGTTACGAGCAGTACTTC
CASSRGLAGYEQYF
>TRBV9|-|TRBJ1-3|TRBD1
TGTGCCAGCAGCGTGGGGACAGGGGTAAACACCATATATTTT
CASSVGTGVNTIYF
>TRBV11-2|-|TRBJ1-5|-
TGTGCCAGCAGCACCCACAGGGTTGGCCAGCCCCAGCATTTT
CASSTHRVGQPQHF
>TRBV6-2/TRBV6-3|-|TRBJ1-1|-
TGTGCCAGCAGTCCAAGGAGGAACACTGAAGCTTTCTTT
CASSPRRNTEAFF
>TRBV28|-|TRBJ1-2|TRBD1
TGTGCCAGCAGTTCTCCGGGACAGCGCCGCTATGGCTACACCTTC
CASSSPGQRRYGYTF
>TRBV28|-|TRBJ2-7|-
TGTGCCAGCACCCGATCGGGAACCTACGAGCAGTACTTC
CASTRSGTYEQYF
>TRBV13|-|TRBJ1-1|TRBD1
TGTGCCAGCAGCTTCCGACAGGGTATGAACACTGAAGCTTTCTTT
CASSFRQGMNTEAFF
>TRBV28|-|TRBJ1-1|-
TGTGCCAGCAGACACCCGGCCGAGGCCACTGAAGCTTTCTTT
CASRHPAEATEAFF
>TRBV19|-|TRBJ1-1|-
TGTGCCAGTAGTATTCCGAGGGTGAACACTGAAGCTTTCTTT
CASSIPRVNTEAFF
>TRBV11-3|few|TRBJ2-3|-
TGTGCCAGCAGCTTAGAACAGGGCACAGATACGCAGTATTTT
CASSLEQGTDTQYF
>TRBV28|-|TRBJ1-2|TRBD1
TGTGCCAGCACCATCCCAGGGGGGCTTAACTATGGCTACACCTTC
CASTIPGGLNYGYTF
>TRBV28|-|TRBJ1-2|-
TGTGCCAGCAGTTTAGGGGGGGCGCTGTTTGGCTACACCTTC
CASSLGGALFGYTF
>TRBV15|-|TRBJ1-5|-
TGTGCCACCAGCAGAGAGGGGCGGCAGCGCAATCAGCCCCAGCATTTT
CATSREGRQRNQPQHF
>TRBV5-1|few|TRBJ2-1|-
TGCGCCAGCAGCTATGCCCAGAATTCGGGTGAGCAGTTCTTC
CASSYAQNSGEQFF
>TRBV7-2|-|TRBJ1-3|-
TGTGCCAGCAGCTTCGGGGGAGTTGGAAACACCATATATTTT
CASSFGGVGNTIYF
>TRBV5-4|-|TRBJ1-4|TRBD1
TGTGCCAGCAGCAGATCAGGGGGAGATGAAAAACTGTTTTTT
CASSRSGGDEKLFF
>TRBV18|-|TRBJ1-6|TRBD1
TGTGCCAGCTCACCACGCGGAGGACAGGGGGATAATTCACCCCTCCACTTT
CASSPRGGQGDNSPLHF
>TRBV6-4|-|TRBJ2-4|-
TGTGCCAGCAGTCTCAACTCGGATACAACGGGCATTCAGTACTTC
CASSLNSDTTGIQYF
>TRBV29-1|-|TRBJ1-2|TRBD1
TGCAGCGCCCAGACAGGGACGGCGAACTATGGCTACACCTTC
CSAQTGTANYGYTF
>TRBV19|-|TRBJ1-3|-
TGTGCCACCCTCCCGTACTCGGACAGCTCCACCATATATTTT
CATLPYSDSSTIYF
>TRBV25-1|-|TRBJ1-4|-
TGTGCCAGCAGCTTCGCAGGGATCCGAGGTGTTGAAAAACTGTTTTTT
CASSFAGIRGVEKLFF
>TRBV4-1|few|TRBJ2-5|-
TGCGCCAGCAGCCAAGGACATAGAGAGACCCAGTACTTC
CASSQGHRETQYF
>TRBV4-3|-|TRBJ2-1|-
TGCGCCAGCAGCCAAGTTCCAGTCCATGAGCAGTTCTTC
CASSQVPVHEQFF
>TRBV29-1|-|TRBJ2-1|TRBD1
TGCAGCGTTGATCGACAGGGGGAGGGGCAGTTCTTC
CSVDRQGEGQFF
>TRBV27|-|TRBJ1-3|TRBD1
TGTGCCAGCAGGGCGATTCAGGGGGACTCTGGAAACACCATATATTTT
CASRAIQGDSGNTIYF
>TRBV6-2/TRBV6-3|once|TRBJ1-1|-
TGTGCCAGCAGTTACAATCCGGGGGGGAACACTGAAGCTTTCTTT
CASSYNPGGNTEAFF
>TRBV4-2|-|TRBJ2-7|-
TGTGCCAGCAGCCAAGACGGGTTAAATGACCGAGTACGCTTC
CASSQDGLNDRVRF
>TRBV2|-|TRBJ2-7|TRBD1
TGTGCCAGCAGAGACGGGACAGGGGGTTACTACGAGCAGTACTTC
CASRDGTGGYYEQYF
>TRBV4-1|-|TRBJ2-5|TRBD1
TGCGCCAGCAGCCAAGATATCACAGGGGCCCAAGAGACCCAGTACTTC
CASSQDITGAQETQYF
>TRBV18|-|TRBJ1-5|TRBD1
TGTGCCAGCTCACCACCGGGACAGAGCAATCAGCCCCAGCATTTT
CASSPPGQSNQPQHF
>TRBV5-4|-|TRBJ1-4|-
TGTGCCAGCAGCCCGGGACAAAATGAAAAACTGTTTTTT
CASSPGQNEKLFF
>TRBV7-8|-|TRBJ1-4|-
TGTGCCAGCAGCTTACTGCGTGCAACTAATGAAAAACTGTTTTTT
CASSLLRATNEKLFF